This TCR beta chain derives from a study of T-cell memory formation after mild COVID-19. This clonotype has ten or more counts. The antigen remains unidentified. A single record per CDR3 protein comes from TCRdb applying MiXCR to the 5' RACE reads. The profile shows 180,000 or so distinct CDR3 sequences, 9.5% to 13% of them singletons. CDR3 length: 12 residues. The germline V and J ends were trimmed by 8 bases and 8 bases, with 13 bases remaining between them. Broader study findings: From day 15 to 85, contracting clones were balanced between CD4 and CD8, whereas later expanders leaned toward CD4+.

The sequence derives from a man in his late teens or twenties who had mild COVID-19 (a few samples of this study predate the infection). Cell type and time point are not known. V usage is TRBV12-3 or TRBV12-4 and J usage is TRBJ2-1; weak D call: TRBD1 (5 bases). Sequenced input: PBMCs or a T cell subset sorted from them (not recorded which). This CDR3 reads CASAPGRDEQFF. The CDR3 bases are TGTGCCAGCGCCCCAGGGCGCGATGAGCAGTTCTTC.